This TCR beta chain was captured in a study of post-analysis software for immune sequencing data. General study points: TRBV segments more frequent in patients than in controls numbered roughly 5 and included TRBV5-6, TRBV5-1 and TRBV20-1.

In germline, CDR1 is LGHDT, CDR2 YNNKEL (reference sequence). This CDR3 is built from 17 residues. The junction had 11 bases not matched to a gene; V was cut back by 2 bases and J by 5 bases. The TCR beta cDNA libraries carried unique molecular identifiers. TCRdb recomputed calls from the PCR reads with MiXCR, one row per CDR3 protein. There are roughly 540,000 distinct CDR3 sequences in the sample; under 40% occur only once, and roughly 6% lies in the top ten. Turning to this clonotype: What it binds is unknown.

The rearrangement links TRBV3-1 to TRBJ2-1; the match to TRBD2 covers 8 bases. Sequencing was carried out using blood. This TCR came from a girl aged 2 to 17 with multiple sclerosis. This chain's CDR3 is CASSQFLGPAGDNEQFF. The CDR3 nucleotides read TGTGCCAGCAGCCAATTTTTAGGCCCAGCGGGGGACAATGAGCAGTTCTTC.